These 10 T cell receptor beta chains originate from one sample sequenced in a study of T cell changes during pregnancy in multiple sclerosis. The method was immunoSEQ multiplex PCR; TCRdb's version includes in-frame clones alone and lacks a portion of them. The sample consists of tens of thousands of clones, 80% to 90% of them appearing once. The sample here was peripheral blood, taken in the first trimester of pregnancy. All receptors derive from a female donor in good health, enrolled as a control in a pregnancy study.

V usage is TRBV19 and J usage is TRBJ1-1; D gene ambiguous. This CDR3 is 14 amino acids long. V was clipped by 4 bases and J by 1 base, with 10 bases between them. Germline assignment: CDR1 LNHDA and CDR2 SQIVND (reference sequence). The CDR3 loop is CASSSRGQNTEAFF. CDR3 bases: TGTGCCAGTAGTAGCCGGGGTCAGAACACTGAAGCTTTCTTT. The entire variable domain, with the rest obtained from reference TRBV19 and TRBJ1-1, is as follows: DGGITQSPKYLFRKEGQNVTLSCEQNLNHDAMYWYRQDPGQGLRLIYYSQIVNDFQKGDIAEGYSVSREKKESFPLTVTSAQKNPTAFYLCASSSRGQNTEAFFGQGTRLTVV.

This chain uses TRBV28 with TRBJ1-4; 10 nucleotides line up with TRBD1. CDR3 length: 19 amino acids. The J segment lost 0 bases and the V segment lost 0 bases, leaving 7 bases of the junction unmatched. Germline V lookup: CDR1 MDHEN, CDR2 SYDVKM. CDR3 in DNA: TGTGCCAGCAGTTTATGGGGCTATGGACAGGGGGCAACTAATGAAAAACTGTTTTTT. Encoded protein: CASSLWGYGQGATNEKLFF. The full variable domain, rest sourced from reference TRBV28 and TRBJ1-4, is DVKVTQSSRYLVKRTGEKVFLECVQDMDHENMFWYRQDPGLGLRLIYFSYDVKMKEKGDIPEGYSVSREKKERFSLILESASTNQTSMYLCASSLWGYGQGATNEKLFFGSGTQLSVL.

This chain joins TRBV5-1 and TRBJ2-7; the match to TRBD2 covers 13 bases. Germline CDR1 is SGHRS and CDR2 is YFSETQ. V was pared by 6 bases and J by 3 bases, with 6 bases of the junction left unmatched. The CDR3 contains 15 residues. The CDR3 here is CASNPGTSGNYEQYF. In nucleotides, the CDR3 is TGCGCCAGCAACCCAGGGACTAGCGGGAACTACGAGCAGTACTTC.

This clone was seen only once. Written as DNA, the CDR3 is TGTGCCAGCAGTTCCCCAGGGGAAGGCAGCAATCAGCCCCAGCATTTT. Translating gives CASSSPGEGSNQPQHF. This chain uses TRBV28 with TRBJ1-5, with a weak D call TRBD1 (6 bases). Trimming took off 4 bases at V and 1 base at J, with 14 bases between the two ends. Germline V gene sequence: CDR1 MDHEN, CDR2 SYDVKM. This CDR3 comprises 16 residues.

This clone was detected once. The J gene is TRBJ2-7, the V gene TRBV28; 7 bases map to TRBD1. CDR1 is MDHEN and CDR2 is SYDVKM in the germline V gene. The CDR3 is 14 amino acids. V shed 5 bases, J shed 6 bases, and the junction held 10 bases outside the gene matches. CDR3 in DNA: TGTGCCAGCAGTCGCCTCGACAGGGTAGGCGAGCAGTACTTC. Its translation is CASSRLDRVGEQYF.

CDR3 residues: CASSPFGFYEQYF. CDR3 nucleotides: TGTGCCAGCAGCCCGTTTGGCTTCTACGAGCAGTACTTC. V usage is TRBV5-8 and J usage is TRBJ2-7; D not resolved. The V end lost 4 bases, the J end lost 3 bases, and 11 bases lay between the germline ends. Germline V CDR1 and CDR2: SGHTS, YDEGEE. The CDR3 runs to 13 residues.

V and J are TRBV4-3 and TRBJ1-3; 8 positions agree with TRBD1. V gave up 0 bases and J gave up 4 bases; unmatched junction bases: 5. In germline, CDR1 is LGHNA, CDR2 YSLEER. This CDR3 comprises 16 residues. CDR3 sequence reads: CASSQDGRGHGNTIYF. CDR3 DNA: TGCGCCAGCAGCCAAGATGGCAGGGGGCACGGAAACACCATATATTTT.

This sequence joins TRBV18 and TRBJ1-2; 7 bases map to TRBD1. V trimming: 5 bases; J trimming: 3 bases; junction bases outside the gene matches: 3. Germline V lookup: CDR1 KGHSH, CDR2 LQKENI. The CDR3 extends over 13 amino acids. The CDR3 sequence: CASSEGAYYGYTF. CDR3 DNA sequence: TGTGCCAGCTCAGAGGGGGCGTACTATGGCTACACCTTC.

The rearrangement uses TRBV5-4 and TRBJ2-3, with D possibly being TRBD1 (6 bases). Trimming cost V 4 bases and J 6 bases, with 15 bases left between them. There are 14 residues in the CDR3. Germline V gives CDR1 SGHNT, CDR2 YYREEE (reference sequence). The CDR3 is CASSPAPRGDTQYF. Written as DNA, the CDR3 is TGTGCCAGCAGCCCGGCCCCTAGGGGGGATACGCAGTATTTT.

The chain joins TRBV6-5 to TRBJ1-1; a possible D gene is TRBD1 (5 bases). This CDR3 has 13 residues. V lost 7 bases and J lost 7, with 16 bases in between. Germline V gives CDR1 MNHEY, CDR2 SVGAGI. The CDR3 nucleotides are TGTGCCAGCAACCGGGGGGGAGCAATTGAAGCTTTCTTT. Its translation is CASNRGGAIEAFF.